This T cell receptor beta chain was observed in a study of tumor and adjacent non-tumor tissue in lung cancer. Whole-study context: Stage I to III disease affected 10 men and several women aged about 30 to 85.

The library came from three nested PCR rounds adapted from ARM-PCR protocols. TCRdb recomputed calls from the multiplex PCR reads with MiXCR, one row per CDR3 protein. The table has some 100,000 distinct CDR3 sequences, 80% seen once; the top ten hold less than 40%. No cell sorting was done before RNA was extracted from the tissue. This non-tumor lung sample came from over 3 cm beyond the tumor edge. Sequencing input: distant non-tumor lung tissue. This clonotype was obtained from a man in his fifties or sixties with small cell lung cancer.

The CDR3 coding sequence is TGTGCCAGTTGTTCATGGGGGGCCGCAGATACGCAGTATTTT. Protein sequence: CASCSWGAADTQYF. The J gene is TRBJ2-3, the V gene TRBV11-2, with D tentatively TRBD1 or TRBD2 (6 bases each). V was trimmed by 9 bases and J by 4 bases, leaving 17 bases between them. This CDR3 is built from 14 residues. CDR1 is SGHAT, CDR2 FQNNGV, per germline.